This T cell receptor (beta chain) was sequenced during a study of OX40 agonist ivuxolimab in advanced cancers. Study context: The study gave patients intravenous ivuxolimab at 0.01 to 10 mg/kg every 2 weeks. The study reported partial responses in three patients: one hepatocellular carcinoma, two cutaneous melanoma.

Repertoires were generated with immunoSEQ multiplex PCR, while TCRdb's copy carries only in-frame clones and drops some. The repertoire includes roughly 83,000 clones, about 90% of them detected once, and more than 7.5% sits in the top ten. CDR3 length equals 13 residues. V lost 2 bases, J lost 10 bases, and 3 bases stayed unmatched. Per the germline V gene, CDR1 is MNHEY and CDR2 is SVGAGI. Points from the study as a whole: At 0.1 to 3.0 mg/kg and by week 6, CD4+ and CD8+ T cells in the blood had expanded clonally. Average numbers of expanded clones were greater in CD8+ T cells than in CD4+.

For this clone: What it binds is not known. The same CDR3 is also encoded by other DNA sequences in this sample.

The chain links TRBV6-5 to TRBJ2-1; 9 bases agree with TRBD2. The sequence derives from an adult with an advanced solid tumor such as melanoma, head and neck, liver or kidney cancer. The sample consisted of CD4+ or CD8+ T cells sorted from blood, taken in a trial of the OX40 agonist ivuxolimab. The chain's CDR3 is CASSYGLANEQFF. The CDR3 coding sequence is TGTGCCAGCAGTTACGGACTAGCGAACGAGCAGTTCTTC.